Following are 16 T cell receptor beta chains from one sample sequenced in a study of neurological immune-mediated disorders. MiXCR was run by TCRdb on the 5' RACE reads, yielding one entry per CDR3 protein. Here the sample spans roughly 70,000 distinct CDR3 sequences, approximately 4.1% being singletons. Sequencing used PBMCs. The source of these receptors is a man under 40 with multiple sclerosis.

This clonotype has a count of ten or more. Here the CDR3 DNA reads TGTGCCAGCAGCTTAGCCGGGACGTACAATGAGCAGTTCTTC. It translates to CASSLAGTYNEQFF. V is TRBV7-9 and J is TRBJ2-1; D may be TRBD1 or TRBD2 (5 bases each). The CDR3 length is 14 residues. Deletions cut 0 bases from V and 4 bases from J, with 7 bases between. Germline CDR1 is SEHNR and CDR2 is FQNEAQ (reference sequence).

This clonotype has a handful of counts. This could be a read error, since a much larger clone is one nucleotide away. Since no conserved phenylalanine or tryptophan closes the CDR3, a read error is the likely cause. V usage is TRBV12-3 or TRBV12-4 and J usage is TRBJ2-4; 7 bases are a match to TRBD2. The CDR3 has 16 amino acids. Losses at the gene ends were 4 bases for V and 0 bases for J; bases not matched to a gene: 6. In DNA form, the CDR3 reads TGTGCCAGCAGTTCTCGAGCGGGGCTAGCCAAAAACATTCAGTACTGC. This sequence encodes CASSSRAGLAKNIQYC.

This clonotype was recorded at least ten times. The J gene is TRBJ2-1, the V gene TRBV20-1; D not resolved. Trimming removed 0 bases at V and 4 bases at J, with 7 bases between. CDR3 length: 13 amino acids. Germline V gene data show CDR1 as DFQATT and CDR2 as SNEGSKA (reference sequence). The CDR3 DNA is TGCAGTGCTAGAGATCTACGATACAATGAGCAGTTCTTC. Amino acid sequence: CSARDLRYNEQFF.

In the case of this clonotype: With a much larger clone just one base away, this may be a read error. The CDR3 region is CASSPTGSIGEKLFF. As DNA, the CDR3 is TGTGCCAGCAGTCCTACAGGGAGCATAGGGGAAAAACTGTTTTTT. This chain joins TRBV7-9 and TRBJ1-4; D perhaps matches TRBD1 (6 bases). Trimming removed 6 bases from V and 8 bases from J, with 19 bases in between. The CDR3 is 15 residues long. CDR1 SEHNR and CDR2 FQNEAQ come from the germline V gene (reference sequence).

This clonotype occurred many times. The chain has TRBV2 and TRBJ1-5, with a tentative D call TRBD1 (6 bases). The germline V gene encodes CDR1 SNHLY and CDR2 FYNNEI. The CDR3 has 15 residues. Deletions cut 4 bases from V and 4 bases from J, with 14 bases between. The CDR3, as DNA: TGTGCCAGCAGTGGTTCACAGGGCCTTAATCAGCCCCAGCATTTT. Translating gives CASSGSQGLNQPQHF.

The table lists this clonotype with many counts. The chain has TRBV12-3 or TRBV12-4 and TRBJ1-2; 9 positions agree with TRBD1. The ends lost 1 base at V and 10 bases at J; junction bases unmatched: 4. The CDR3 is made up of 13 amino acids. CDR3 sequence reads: CASSLGDRVHYTF. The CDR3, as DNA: TGTGCCAGCAGTTTAGGGGACAGGGTTCACTACACCTTC.

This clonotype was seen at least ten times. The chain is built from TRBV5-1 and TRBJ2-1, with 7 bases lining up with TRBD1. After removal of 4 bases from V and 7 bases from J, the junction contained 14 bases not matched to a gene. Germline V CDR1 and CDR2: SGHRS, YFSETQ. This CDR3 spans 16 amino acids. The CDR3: CASSLETGIAFNEQFF. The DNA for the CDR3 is TGCGCCAGCAGCCTTGAGACAGGGATCGCCTTTAATGAGCAGTTCTTC.

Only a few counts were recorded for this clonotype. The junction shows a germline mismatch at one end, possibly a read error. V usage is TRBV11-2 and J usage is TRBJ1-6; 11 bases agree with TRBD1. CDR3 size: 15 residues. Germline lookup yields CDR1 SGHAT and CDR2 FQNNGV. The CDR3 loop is CASSFGTGGNSPLNF. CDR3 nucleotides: TGTGCCAGCAGCTTCGGGACAGGGGGAAATTCACCCCTCAACTTT. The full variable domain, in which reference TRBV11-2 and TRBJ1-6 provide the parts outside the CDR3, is EAGVAQSPRYKIIEKRQSVAFWCNPISGHATLYWYQQILGQGPKLLIQFQNNGVVDDSQLPKDRFSAERLKGVDSTLKIQPAKLEDSAVYLCASSFGTGGNSPLNFGNGTRLTVT.

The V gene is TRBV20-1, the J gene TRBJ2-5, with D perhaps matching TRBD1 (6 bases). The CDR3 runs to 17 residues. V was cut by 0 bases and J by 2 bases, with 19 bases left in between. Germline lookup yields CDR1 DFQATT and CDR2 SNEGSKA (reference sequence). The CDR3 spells CSARDSWGQGTQETQYF. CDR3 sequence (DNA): TGCAGTGCTAGAGATTCGTGGGGGCAGGGAACGCAAGAGACCCAGTACTTC.

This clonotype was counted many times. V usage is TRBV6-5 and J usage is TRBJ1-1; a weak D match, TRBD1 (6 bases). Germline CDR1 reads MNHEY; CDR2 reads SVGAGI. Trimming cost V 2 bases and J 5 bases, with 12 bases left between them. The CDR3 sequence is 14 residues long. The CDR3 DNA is TGTGCCAGCAGTTACGGGCAGGGGAGAACTGAAGCTTTCTTT. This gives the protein CASSYGQGRTEAFF.

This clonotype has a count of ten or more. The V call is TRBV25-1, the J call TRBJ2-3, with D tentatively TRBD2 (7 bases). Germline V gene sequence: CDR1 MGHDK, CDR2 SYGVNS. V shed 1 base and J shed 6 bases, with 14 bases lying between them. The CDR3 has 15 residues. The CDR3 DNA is TGTGCCAGCAGTGAATTCGCGGGGGCCGGGGATACGCAGTATTTT. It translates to CASSEFAGAGDTQYF.

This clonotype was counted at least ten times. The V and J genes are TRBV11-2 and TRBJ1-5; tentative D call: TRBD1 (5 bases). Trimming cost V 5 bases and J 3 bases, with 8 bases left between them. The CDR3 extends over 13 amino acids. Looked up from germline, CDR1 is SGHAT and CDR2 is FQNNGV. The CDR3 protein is CASSLDINQPQHF. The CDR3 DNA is TGTGCCAGCAGCCTGGACATCAATCAGCCCCAGCATTTT.

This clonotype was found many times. In DNA, the CDR3 is TGCGCCAGGATGATACAGGGGGGACCCTACGAGCAGTACTTC. It translates to CARMIQGGPYEQYF. V usage is TRBV5-1 and J usage is TRBJ2-7; TRBD1 matches 8 bases. Germline lookup yields CDR1 SGHRS and CDR2 YFSETQ. The CDR3 extends over 14 amino acids. V lost 8 bases, J lost 2 bases, and 9 bases stayed unmatched.

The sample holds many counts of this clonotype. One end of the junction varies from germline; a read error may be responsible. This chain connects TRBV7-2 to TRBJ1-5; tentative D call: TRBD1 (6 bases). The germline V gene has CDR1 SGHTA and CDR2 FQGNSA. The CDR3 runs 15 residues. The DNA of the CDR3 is TGTGCCAGCAGTTTCGGGACACGAGAAAATCAGCCCCAGAATTTT. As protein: CASSFGTRENQPQNF.

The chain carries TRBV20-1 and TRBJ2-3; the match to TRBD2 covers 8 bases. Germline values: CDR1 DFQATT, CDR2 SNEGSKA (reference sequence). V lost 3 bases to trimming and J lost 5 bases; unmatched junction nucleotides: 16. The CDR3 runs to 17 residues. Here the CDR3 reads CSASRSAAGARGDTQYF. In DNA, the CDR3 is TGCAGTGCTAGCCGCTCTGCAGCGGGGGCACGTGGAGATACGCAGTATTTT.

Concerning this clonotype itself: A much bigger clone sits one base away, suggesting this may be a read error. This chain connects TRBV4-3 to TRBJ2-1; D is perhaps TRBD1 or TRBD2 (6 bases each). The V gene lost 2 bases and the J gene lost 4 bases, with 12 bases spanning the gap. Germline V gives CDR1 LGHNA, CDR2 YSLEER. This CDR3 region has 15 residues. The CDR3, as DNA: TGCGCCAGCAGCCAAAGCCGGGGGCGGTACAATGAGCAGTTCTTC. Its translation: CASSQSRGRYNEQFF.